This T cell receptor (beta chain) appears in the sequencing data of a study of human T cells and chemical hapten exposure. Study-wide context: For sensitization, 2% DPC was applied to an approximately 2 cm by approximately 2 cm patch of upper inner arm skin.

The sample's time point: patch test 1, 2 weeks after DPC sensitization. Treatment denoted: therapeutic diphenylcyclopropenone sensitization with weekly scalp DPC. In regard to this clonotype: One end of the junction varies from germline; a read error may be responsible.

The germline gives CDR1 KGHSY, CDR2 FQNENV. The CDR3 runs 14 residues. Each CDR3 protein is one row after TCRdb ran MiXCR on the RACE reads. The sample lists under 65,000 distinct CDR3 sequences; around 9.3% were seen once. The V gene is TRBV16, the J gene TRBJ1-5; D not certain. This TCR was recovered from a woman between 45 and 60 years old with alopecia areata. Some clones in this sample may be carry-over from other donors' samples. The sample consisted of whole blood, taken in connection with sensitization to the hapten diphenylcyclopropenone (DPC). As DNA, the CDR3 is TGTGCCGGCAGCCAATCGCAGGATTTTCAGCCCCAGCATTTT. It codes for CAGSQSQDFQPQHF.